The 26 T cell receptor beta chains in this list originate from one sample, sequenced in a study of T and B cells in COVID-19 patients. From blood, about 240-550 ng of genomic DNA served as TRB template. TRB rearrangements were amplified by multiplex PCR with BIOMED2 TRB-A/B primers. TCRdb called the multiplex PCR reads again in MiXCR, with one record for every CDR3 protein. The profile shows approximately 9,500 distinct CDR3 sequences, approximately 27% of them singletons. Source material: blood. The receptors come from a human donor who had recovered from COVID-19.

V and J are TRBV6-6 and TRBJ1-3; no reliable D call. This CDR3 has 16 residues. Trimming stripped 2 bases from V and 0 bases from J, with 11 bases between. Germline V gene sequence: CDR1 MNHNY, CDR2 SVGAGI (reference sequence). The CDR3 nucleotides read TGTGCCAGCAGTTACGGGAGGTTAACCTCTGGAAACACCATATATTTT. Protein product: CASSYGRLTSGNTIYF.

V usage is TRBV6-6 and J usage is TRBJ2-2; D is unresolved. Germline CDR1 reads MNHNY; CDR2 reads SVGAGI (reference sequence). The CDR3 sequence is 15 residues long. V was cut by 7 bases and J by 6 bases, with 18 bases left in between. The CDR3 sequence: CASTSAPETAGELFF. In DNA, the CDR3 is TGTGCCAGCACCTCCGCCCCGGAGACGGCCGGGGAGCTGTTTTTT.

This chain uses TRBV6-6 with TRBJ2-2; possibly TRBD1 for D (5 bases). Trimming cost V 6 bases and J 7 bases, with 12 bases left between them. Germline CDR1 and CDR2: MNHNY and SVGAGI (reference sequence). There are 13 residues in the CDR3. The CDR3 sequence: CASSPDTNGELFF. The CDR3 nucleotides read TGTGCCAGCAGCCCGGACACTAACGGGGAGCTGTTTTTT.

The chain uses TRBV6-1 and TRBJ2-2; 9 nucleotides align to TRBD2. The CDR3 has 17 amino acids. Germline trimming cut 0 bases from V and 2 bases from J; bases unmatched to any gene: 4. Per germline, CDR1 MNHNS and CDR2 SASEGT. CDR3 region: CASSEASGGLNTGELFF. As DNA, the CDR3 is TGTGCCAGCAGTGAAGCTAGCGGGGGCCTTAACACCGGGGAGCTGTTTTTT.

Regarding this clonotype: Germline is not matched at one junction end, which may reflect a read error. The J gene is TRBJ1-1, the V gene TRBV4-2; D perhaps matches TRBD1 (6 bases). This CDR3 spans 15 amino acids. Per the germline V gene, CDR1 is LGHNA and CDR2 is YNFKEQ. CDR3 loop: CASSLQWDTYTEAFF. The CDR3 nucleotides read TGCGCCAGCAGCCTTCAGTGGGACACTTACACTGAAGCTTTCTTT.

J is TRBJ1-5 and V is TRBV19, with TRBD1 as a possible D gene (5 bases). Germline V gene lookup returns CDR1 LNHDA and CDR2 SQIVND (reference sequence). This CDR3 is built from 14 residues. Trimming took 6 bases from V and 6 from J, leaving 15 bases between them. CDR3 amino acids: CASSLGQGTQPQHF. Written as DNA, the CDR3 is TGTGCCAGTAGCCTAGGCCAGGGCACTCAGCCCCAGCATTTT. Filled out from reference TRBV19 and TRBJ1-5, the complete variable domain reads DGGITQSPKYLFRKEGQNVTLSCEQNLNHDAMYWYRQDPGQGLRLIYYSQIVNDFQKGDIAEGYSVSREKKESFPLTVTSAQKNPTAFYLCASSLGQGTQPQHFGDGTRLSIL.

The rearrangement links TRBV19 to TRBJ1-5; D remains unclear. The CDR3 is 15 amino acids. V lost 7 bases to trimming and J lost 7 bases, with 20 bases between them. Germline CDR1 reads LNHDA; CDR2 reads SQIVND (reference sequence). CDR3 protein: CASTPYLLWGQPQHF. As DNA, the CDR3 is TGTGCCAGTACCCCTTATCTTTTATGGGGACAGCCCCAGCATTTT. The complete variable domain, with remaining parts taken from reference TRBV19 and TRBJ1-5, reads DGGITQSPKYLFRKEGQNVTLSCEQNLNHDAMYWYRQDPGQGLRLIYYSQIVNDFQKGDIAEGYSVSREKKESFPLTVTSAQKNPTAFYLCASTPYLLWGQPQHFGDGTRLSIL.

V gene TRBV12-3 or TRBV12-4 combines with J gene TRBJ2-1; D is undetermined. The V end was cut by 5 bases, the J end by 2 bases, with 13 bases between. The CDR3 contains 15 residues. The CDR3: CASSPGLPPYNEQFF. CDR3 nucleotides: TGTGCCAGCAGTCCCGGCCTCCCGCCCTACAATGAGCAGTTCTTC.

This clonotype was found many times. The chain joins TRBV27 to TRBJ2-7, with 9 positions matching TRBD1. The CDR3 sequence is 15 residues long. The germline gives CDR1 MNHEY, CDR2 SMNVEV (reference sequence). After removal of 6 bases from V and 1 base from J, the junction contained 7 bases not matched to a gene. CDR3 region: CASRQGALSSYEQYF. The DNA of the CDR3 is TGTGCCAGCAGACAGGGGGCTTTATCGTCCTACGAGCAGTACTTC.

Only a few counts were recorded for this clonotype. The rearrangement links TRBV14 to TRBJ2-1; the D is unclear. Between the trimmed V and J ends, which lost 4 bases and 4 bases, there was a span of 11 bases. Per germline, CDR1 SGHDN and CDR2 FVKESK. The CDR3 runs 14 residues. CDR3 residues: CASSLDSPYNEQFF. CDR3 DNA sequence: TGTGCCAGCAGCCTAGACTCTCCGTACAATGAGCAGTTCTTC.

V is TRBV7-2 and J is TRBJ1-5; D gene unclear. Trimming left V 5 bases short and J 3 bases short, with 14 bases between. Germline assignment: CDR1 SGHTA and CDR2 FQGNSA. The CDR3 length is 15 residues. The CDR3: CASSTHGSYNQPQHF. The CDR3 region has the DNA TGTGCCAGCAGCACCCATGGCAGTTACAATCAGCCCCAGCATTTT. Using reference TRBV7-2 and TRBJ1-5 for the parts outside the CDR3, the full variable domain is GAGVSQSPSNKVTEKGKDVELRCDPISGHTALYWYRQSLGQGLEFLIYFQGNSAPDKSGLPSDRFSAERTGGSVSTLTIQRTQQEDSAVYLCASSTHGSYNQPQHFGDGTRLSIL.

This clonotype is judged medium-sized. The chain employs TRBV19 and TRBJ2-2; 8 positions match TRBD2. The CDR3 spans 15 residues. CDR1 and CDR2 from the germline V gene are LNHDA and SQIVND (reference sequence). The ends lost 3 bases at V and 6 bases at J; junction bases unmatched: 6. The CDR3 region has the DNA TGTGCCAGTAGTATTCGAGCGGGAGTCGCCGGGGAGCTGTTTTTT. Amino acid sequence: CASSIRAGVAGELFF.

V and J are TRBV27 and TRBJ1-4; weak D call: TRBD1 (5 bases). Looked up from germline, CDR1 is MNHEY and CDR2 is SMNVEV (reference sequence). The V end lost 6 bases, the J end lost 3 bases, and 11 bases lay between the germline ends. This CDR3 has 14 residues. This CDR3 is CASSDQGPNEKLFF. The CDR3 DNA reads as TGTGCCAGCAGCGATCAGGGCCCTAATGAAAAACTGTTTTTT.

This chain links TRBV6-5 with TRBJ2-7; the D gene is possibly TRBD1 (7 bases). There are 14 residues in the CDR3. From germline, CDR1 is MNHEY and CDR2 SVGAGI. Trimming took 7 bases from V and 2 from J, leaving 15 bases between them. CDR3 DNA sequence: TGTGCCAGCACCGGGGGCAGGGGGACCTACGAGCAGTACTTC. Translation gives CASTGGRGTYEQYF.

The chain employs TRBV24-1 and TRBJ2-3; tentatively, D is TRBD2 (6 bases). The germline gives CDR1 KGHDR, CDR2 SFDVKD. With 4 bases removed from V and 5 bases from J, the gap between germline ends came to 15 bases. This CDR3 region has 15 residues. CDR3 DNA: TGTGCCACCAGTGAATCGGGACTTTCCGGAGATACGCAGTATTTT. This gives the protein CATSESGLSGDTQYF.

The chain couples TRBV6-6 to TRBJ1-4; D gene unclear. The CDR3 is 16 residues long. In germline, CDR1 is MNHNY, CDR2 SVGAGI (reference sequence). The V end lost 0 bases, the J end lost 6 bases, and 14 bases lay between the germline ends. The chain's CDR3 is CASSYSLADGDEKLFF. In DNA form, the CDR3 reads TGTGCCAGCAGTTACTCCCTAGCGGACGGAGATGAAAAACTGTTTTTT.

This chain links TRBV5-4 with TRBJ1-1; D gene ambiguous. In germline, CDR1 is SGHNT, CDR2 YYREEE (reference sequence). V was cut by 8 bases and J by 5 bases, with 16 bases left in between. The CDR3 spans 13 residues. The CDR3 sequence is CASVGRPGTEAFF. In nucleotides, the CDR3 is TGTGCCAGTGTAGGACGGCCGGGGACTGAAGCTTTCTTT.

The chain recombines TRBV6-8 with TRBJ2-5, with TRBD1 identical over 12 bases. From germline, CDR1 is MNHGY and CDR2 SAAAGT. CDR3 length equals 16 residues. V shed 11 bases and J 4 bases; nucleotides not matched to a gene: 14. The CDR3 region is CACSRTGTGGGETQYF. The CDR3 region has the DNA TGTGCCTGCTCCCGGACCGGGACAGGGGGCGGAGAGACCCAGTACTTC.

V usage is TRBV19 and J usage is TRBJ2-3; TRBD2 matches 8 bases. CDR1 LNHDA and CDR2 SQIVND come from the germline V gene (reference sequence). The CDR3 loop spans 15 amino acids. J gave up 1 base and V 4 bases, and 4 bases lay outside the gene matches. The CDR3 loop reads CASSTDSGGTDTQYF. In nucleotides, the CDR3 is TGTGCCAGTAGTACCGATAGCGGGGGCACAGATACGCAGTATTTT.

By sample share, this clonotype is medium-sized (0.01 to 0.1%). This sequence joins TRBV6-5 and TRBJ2-2; D gene ambiguous. Germline V gives CDR1 MNHEY, CDR2 SVGAGI. V lost 6 bases and J lost 1, with 6 bases in between. The CDR3 is 13 residues long. CDR3 sequence (DNA): TGTGCCAGCAGGACGGGGAACACCGGGGAGCTGTTTTTT. Encoded protein: CASRTGNTGELFF.

There are a few counts of this clonotype. The rearrangement links TRBV27 to TRBJ1-1; D not certain. Trimming stripped 6 bases from V and 0 bases from J, with 11 bases between. Germline V gives CDR1 MNHEY, CDR2 SMNVEV (reference sequence). The CDR3 length is 14 residues. CDR3 sequence (DNA): TGTGCCAGCAGATTAGACCGGCTGAACACTGAAGCTTTCTTT. Translation gives CASRLDRLNTEAFF.

This clonotype is medium-sized (0.01 to 0.1%) in the sample. V gene TRBV12-3 or TRBV12-4 combines with J gene TRBJ2-7; a weak D match, TRBD1 (5 bases). V was cut by 5 bases and J by 0 bases, with 8 bases left in between. This CDR3 region has 13 residues. The CDR3 spells CASSVDSSYEQYF. CDR3 nucleotides: TGTGCCAGCAGTGTCGACAGCTCCTACGAGCAGTACTTC.

For this clonotype: One end of the junction fails to match germline, which may point to a read error. The chain has TRBV5-4 and TRBJ2-7; unclear D gene. Looked up from germline, CDR1 is SGHNT and CDR2 is YYREEE (reference sequence). The CDR3 has 14 amino acids. This chain's CDR3 is CASSPPLKSYEQHF. CDR3 nucleotides: TGTGCCAGCAGCCCCCCCCTAAAGTCGTACGAGCAGCACTTC.

A few counts support this clonotype. The CDR3 region is CASTAGINEQFF. The CDR3 nucleotides are TGTGCCAGCACCGCGGGTATCAATGAGCAGTTCTTC. The chain links TRBV7-2 to TRBJ2-1, with D tentatively TRBD2 (5 bases). The CDR3 contains 12 residues. V was trimmed by 7 bases and J by 6 bases, leaving 10 bases between them. Germline V gene data show CDR1 as SGHTA and CDR2 as FQGNSA.

This clonotype was seen a few times. V gene TRBV28 combines with J gene TRBJ2-1; 12 bases agree with TRBD2. J gave up 4 bases and V 1 base, and 2 bases lay outside the gene matches. Germline assignment: CDR1 MDHEN and CDR2 SYDVKM. The CDR3 contains 16 residues. The CDR3 bases are TGTGCCAGCAGTTTATCGCTAGCGGGGGGGTACAATGAGCAGTTCTTC. Amino acid sequence: CASSLSLAGGYNEQFF.

This clonotype was detected a few times. Here the CDR3 reads CATSRGDRVGYTF. The DNA for the CDR3 is TGTGCCACCAGCAGGGGGGACCGAGTTGGCTACACCTTC. This chain joins TRBV15 and TRBJ1-2, with D maybe TRBD1 (5 bases). Germline values: CDR1 LNHNV, CDR2 YYDKDF (reference sequence). V gave up 3 bases and J gave up 7 bases, with 12 bases separating them. The CDR3 consists of 13 residues.